Each of the 21 T cell receptor beta chains below was sequenced from the same sample in a study of OX40 agonist ivuxolimab in advanced cancers. Sequencing used immunoSEQ multiplex PCR; TCRdb keeps in-frame clones, though not all of them. The table shows thousands of clones, with more than 65% occurring only once. The sample in question was CD4+ or CD8+ T cells sorted from blood, obtained in a trial of the OX40 agonist ivuxolimab. All receptors come from an adult with an advanced solid tumor such as melanoma, head and neck, liver or kidney cancer.

The chain joins TRBV9 to TRBJ2-5; 10 nucleotides align to TRBD2. The J call could be wrong; TRBJ2-7 is a better fit for the DNA end. CDR1 SGDLS and CDR2 YYNGEE come from the germline V gene. This CDR3 contains 14 residues. The CDR3 DNA follows: TGTGCCAGCAGCCCCGGACTAGCGGAGGGCGAGCAGTACTTC. Protein sequence: CASSPGLAEGEQYF.

This chain joins TRBV9 and TRBJ2-1; D may be TRBD2 (5 bases). This CDR3 has 15 residues. The germline V and J ends were trimmed by 1 base and 9 bases, with 17 bases remaining between them. The germline V gene has CDR1 SGDLS and CDR2 YYNGEE. Here the CDR3 DNA reads TGTGCCAGCAGCGTAATCGGGCAGGTGGGGAGTGAGCAGTTCTTC. Its translation: CASSVIGQVGSEQFF.

This chain links TRBV27 with TRBJ2-7; D perhaps matches TRBD1 (7 bases). V lost 2 bases and J 6 bases, leaving 11 bases between the germline ends. Germline V gives CDR1 MNHEY, CDR2 SMNVEV (reference sequence). The CDR3 spans 13 residues. The CDR3 loop reads CASSLRQGGEQYF. CDR3 in DNA: TGTGCCAGCAGTTTAAGACAGGGAGGCGAGCAGTACTTC.

This clone was found once. This chain connects TRBV19 to TRBJ2-1; perhaps TRBD2 as D (5 bases). In germline, CDR1 is LNHDA, CDR2 SQIVND (reference sequence). V was cut by 5 bases and J by 2 bases, with 10 bases left in between. This CDR3 is 14 amino acids long. The CDR3 coding sequence is TGTGCCAGTAGTTTCACGGGAACCTACAATGAGCAGTTCTTC. Amino acids: CASSFTGTYNEQFF.

This clone was counted a few times. CDR3 loop: CAISEVSADTQYF. The CDR3 DNA follows: TGTGCCATCAGTGAAGTCAGTGCCGATACGCAGTATTTT. This rearrangement joins TRBV10-3 to TRBJ2-3, with D unresolved. V was shortened by 3 bases and J by 6 bases, with 10 bases between the two germline ends. From germline, CDR1 is ENHRY and CDR2 SYGVKD. The CDR3 totals 13 residues.

The V and J genes are TRBV5-1 and TRBJ2-7; weak D call: TRBD2 (5 bases). V lost 0 bases and J 2 bases, leaving 6 bases between the germline ends. The CDR3 contains 13 residues. CDR1 and CDR2 from the germline V gene are SGHRS and YFSETQ. CDR3 DNA: TGCGCCAGCAGCTTGGAGAGGGCCTACGAGCAGTACTTC. It translates to CASSLERAYEQYF.

V is TRBV4-1 and J is TRBJ1-2; the D is unclear. Germline V gene lookup returns CDR1 MGHRA and CDR2 YSYEKL. Trimming took off 1 base at V and 2 bases at J, with 14 bases between the two ends. The CDR3 spans 16 residues. CDR3 region: CASSQGEEAINYGYTF. The CDR3 DNA is TGCGCCAGCAGCCAAGGGGAGGAAGCTATCAACTATGGCTACACCTTC.

The rearrangement joins TRBV2 to TRBJ2-2, with D perhaps matching TRBD2 (5 bases). The CDR3 runs 15 residues. CDR1 is SNHLY and CDR2 is FYNNEI in the germline V gene. V gave up 1 base and J gave up 4 bases, with 10 bases separating them. The CDR3 bases are TGTGCCAGCAGTGAAGGGGTAGGGAGCACCGGGGAGCTGTTTTTT. The encoded protein is CASSEGVGSTGELFF.

The rearrangement uses TRBV13 and TRBJ2-7; possible D gene TRBD1, 5 bases. The CDR3 consists of 14 residues. The germline CDR1 and CDR2 sequences are PRHDT and FYEKMQ (reference sequence). The V gene lost 1 base and the J gene lost 2 bases, with 9 bases spanning the gap. The CDR3 sequence is CASSLDRSTYEQYF. CDR3 DNA: TGTGCCAGCAGCTTAGACAGGTCCACCTACGAGCAGTACTTC.

V and J are TRBV14 and TRBJ1-2; 11 bases match TRBD1. The junction had 4 bases not matched to a gene; V was cut back by 0 bases and J by 7 bases. Looked up from germline, CDR1 is SGHDN and CDR2 is FVKESK. The CDR3 spans 15 residues. The CDR3 DNA is TGTGCCAGCAGCCAAGACGGACAGGGGGCTGGTGGCTACACCTTC. Translated: CASSQDGQGAGGYTF.

In its sample, this clone was seen a few times. The rearrangement joins TRBV7-9 to TRBJ1-1; no clear D. V lost 1 base, J lost 6 bases, and 9 bases lay in between. This CDR3 has 13 amino acids. Germline loops: CDR1 SEHNR, CDR2 FQNEAQ (reference sequence). The CDR3 spells CASSLGEAPEAFF. CDR3 DNA sequence: TGTGCCAGCAGCTTAGGGGAGGCACCTGAAGCTTTCTTT.

This chain connects TRBV7-9 to TRBJ2-7, with 8 bases identical to TRBD2. CDR1 SEHNR and CDR2 FQNEAQ come from the germline V gene (reference sequence). This CDR3 has 13 amino acids. The junction had 4 bases not matched to a gene; V was cut back by 5 bases and J by 4 bases. The CDR3 reads CASSPGGPYEQYF. The CDR3 DNA is TGTGCCAGCAGCCCGGGAGGGCCTTACGAGCAGTACTTC.

The V gene is TRBV2, the J gene TRBJ2-7; TRBD1 agrees at 9 bases. Germline V gene lookup returns CDR1 SNHLY and CDR2 FYNNEI. The CDR3 is 16 residues long. V dropped 1 base and J dropped 3; count of bases not matched to a gene: 7. The CDR3 DNA reads TGTGCCAGCAGTGAAGTAGGGACAGGGATGGACTACGAGCAGTACTTC. Its protein product is CASSEVGTGMDYEQYF.

The genes are TRBV7-9 and TRBJ2-7, with TRBD1 identical over 7 bases. Trimming took 4 bases from V and 0 from J; bases not matched to a gene: 12. The CDR3 spans 17 residues. CDR1 SEHNR and CDR2 FQNEAQ come from the germline V gene (reference sequence). The CDR3, as DNA: TGTGCCAGCAGCTCGGTGGATCGGGACAGATCCTCCTACGAGCAGTACTTC. Translated, it gives CASSSVDRDRSSYEQYF.

The V and J genes are TRBV5-6 and TRBJ2-1, with a weak D call TRBD2 (5 bases). Looked up from germline, CDR1 is SGHDT and CDR2 is YYEEEE. Trimming removed 0 bases from V and 6 bases from J, with 10 bases in between. The CDR3 is made up of 14 amino acids. For the CDR3, the DNA is TGTGCCAGCAGCTTGGGGCTAGCCGTCAATGAGCAGTTCTTC. Its translation: CASSLGLAVNEQFF. Complete variable domain (other parts from reference TRBV5-6 and TRBJ2-1): DAGVTQSPTHLIKTRGQQVTLRCSPKSGHDTVSWYQQALGQGPQFIFQYYEEEERQRGNFPDRFSGHQFPNYSSELNVNALLLGDSALYLCASSLGLAVNEQFFGPGTRLTVL.

This clone occurred a few times. The chain couples TRBV5-6 to TRBJ2-1, with TRBD1 matching over 8 bases. The CDR3 sequence is 17 residues long. The germline gives CDR1 SGHDT, CDR2 YYEEEE. Losses at the gene ends were 4 bases for V and 2 bases for J; bases not matched to a gene: 11. DNA of the CDR3: TGTGCCAGCAGCGCCTTAGACAGGGGTGAGGCCTACAATGAGCAGTTCTTC. Translating gives CASSALDRGEAYNEQFF.

The J gene is TRBJ2-7, the V gene TRBV7-2; possible D gene TRBD1, 5 bases. Germline V lookup: CDR1 SGHTA, CDR2 FQGNSA. CDR3 size: 13 residues. The ends were cut back, 4 bases at V and 3 bases at J, with 10 bases in the middle. The CDR3 coding sequence is TGTGCCAGCAGCTCGACAGCTTTCTACGAGCAGTACTTC. This sequence encodes CASSSTAFYEQYF. The whole variable domain, filled in from reference TRBV7-2 and TRBJ2-7, reads GAGVSQSPSNKVTEKGKDVELRCDPISGHTALYWYRQSLGQGLEFLIYFQGNSAPDKSGLPSDRFSAERTGGSVSTLTIQRTQQEDSAVYLCASSSTAFYEQYFGPGTRLTVT.

CDR3: CASSWQADSGANVLTF. DNA for the CDR3: TGTGCCAGCAGCTGGCAGGCCGACTCTGGGGCCAACGTCCTGACTTTC. V and J are TRBV7-9 and TRBJ2-6; D unresolved. This CDR3 contains 16 residues. Trimming took off 4 bases at V and 0 bases at J, with 10 bases between the two ends. Germline V gene sequence: CDR1 SEHNR, CDR2 FQNEAQ (reference sequence).

The V gene is TRBV6-5, the J gene TRBJ1-1; TRBD1 agrees at 7 bases. The germline CDR1 and CDR2 sequences are MNHEY and SVGAGI. This CDR3 spans 14 amino acids. V shed 6 bases, J shed 1 base, and the junction held 5 bases outside the gene matches. This CDR3 is CASSRRDRNTEAFF. In DNA, the CDR3 is TGTGCCAGCAGCCGAAGGGACAGGAACACTGAAGCTTTCTTT.

V gene TRBV13 combines with J gene TRBJ2-5, with a weak D call TRBD2 (6 bases). The CDR3 has 14 amino acids. Germline loops: CDR1 PRHDT, CDR2 FYEKMQ (reference sequence). The V end lost 0 bases, the J end lost 5 bases, and 10 bases lay between the germline ends. The CDR3 DNA sequence: TGTGCCAGCAGCTTAGGAGAAGGGAGGGAGACCCAGTACTTC. This translates into CASSLGEGRETQYF.

The chain couples TRBV29-1 to TRBJ1-1; D is undetermined. The V gene's germline CDR1 is SQVTM and CDR2 ANQGSEA. Trimming removed 0 bases at V and 2 bases at J, with 7 bases between. The CDR3 runs to 13 residues. This CDR3 is CSVEEGSNTEAFF. The CDR3 nucleotides are TGCAGCGTTGAAGAAGGCTCCAACACTGAAGCTTTCTTT.